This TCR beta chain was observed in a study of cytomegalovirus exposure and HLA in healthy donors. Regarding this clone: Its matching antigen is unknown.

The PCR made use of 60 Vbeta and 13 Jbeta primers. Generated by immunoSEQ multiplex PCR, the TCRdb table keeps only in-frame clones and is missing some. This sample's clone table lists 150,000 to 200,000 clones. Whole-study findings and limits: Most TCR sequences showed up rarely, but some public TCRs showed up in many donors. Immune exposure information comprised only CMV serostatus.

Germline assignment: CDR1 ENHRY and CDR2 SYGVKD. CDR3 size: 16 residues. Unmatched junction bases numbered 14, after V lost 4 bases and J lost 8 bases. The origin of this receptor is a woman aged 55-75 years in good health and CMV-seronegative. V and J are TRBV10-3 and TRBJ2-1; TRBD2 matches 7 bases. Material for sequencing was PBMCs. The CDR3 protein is CAISGSSTGGGDEQFF. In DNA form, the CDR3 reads TGTGCCATCAGTGGCTCCTCGACGGGGGGAGGTGATGAGCAGTTCTTC.